One and the same sample provided the 4 T cell receptor beta chains below, sequenced in a study of blood T cells in healthy people across ages. PCR was performed a second time for roughly 7 to 12 cycles using a sample-barcoded 5' primer and a J-beta primer mix. TCRdb re-derived calls from the 5' RACE reads in MiXCR, one entry per CDR3 protein. The repertoire has 1.8 million or so distinct CDR3 sequences, about 39% of them found once; the top ten carry roughly 24%. What was sequenced was blood. The receptors originated from a human donor in good health.

Comments on this clonotype: A junction end diverges from the germline sequence, so it may reflect a read error. J is TRBJ2-4 and V is TRBV6-4, with 9 bases aligning to TRBD2. CDR1 and CDR2 (germline): MRHNA, SNTAGT. CDR3 length: 15 residues. In DNA form, the CDR3 reads TGTGCCAACAGTGACTCGCGGGGGGGCTACAATGAACAGTACTTC. Amino acids: CANSDSRGGYNEQYF.

CDR3 in DNA: TGTGCCAGCAGCCAAGATTTATCCGTTGAGCAGTTCTTC. This translates into CASSQDLSVEQFF. This chain links TRBV4-2 with TRBJ2-1; D gene ambiguous. The germline V and J ends were trimmed by 0 bases and 9 bases, with 9 bases remaining between them. Germline loops: CDR1 LGHNA, CDR2 YNFKEQ. CDR3 length equals 13 residues.

The V gene is TRBV11-2, the J gene TRBJ2-5; unclear D gene. This CDR3 has 16 residues. V shed 1 base and J shed 5 bases, with 17 bases lying between them. Germline-derived CDR1 and CDR2 are SGHAT and FQNNGV. The CDR3 sequence: CASSLAGPSLMETQYF. The DNA for the CDR3 is TGTGCCAGCAGCTTAGCTGGTCCCTCTCTAATGGAGACCCAGTACTTC.

The genes are TRBV27 and TRBJ1-5; D is ambiguous. The CDR3 sequence is 15 residues long. CDR1 MNHEY and CDR2 SMNVEV come from the germline V gene (reference sequence). The V end was cut by 6 bases, the J end by 0 bases, with 12 bases between. CDR3: CASSTAVYSNQPQHF. The CDR3 DNA reads as TGTGCCAGCAGCACAGCGGTCTATAGCAATCAGCCCCAGCATTTT.